A selection of T cell receptor beta chains follows, all from one sample in a study of cytomegalovirus exposure and HLA in healthy donors. Assay: immunoSEQ multiplex PCR; the TCRdb copy retains only in-frame clones and omits some. The sample has 50,000 to 65,000 clones, more than 70% seen once; the top ten hold more than 8%. Sequenced input: PBMCs. Source of these receptors: a woman aged 18-29 years in good health and CMV-seropositive. Both conserved end residues are part of each CDR3. D genes are given only for firm matches. A row's size may be missing; if present it is once, few, many or a size class.

cdr3_nt: TGCGCCAGCAGCTTGGCCTACAGGGGAGCTAACGAGCAGTACTTC
cdr3_aa: CASSLAYRGANEQYF
d_call: TRBD1
j_call: TRBJ2-7
clone_size: few
v_call: TRBV5-1

cdr3_nt: TGTGCCTGGAGTGTGGACAGAAATCAGCCCCAGCATTTT
cdr3_aa: CAWSVDRNQPQHF
d_call: -
j_call: TRBJ1-5
clone_size: -
v_call: TRBV30

cdr3_nt: TGTGCCAGCAGCTTAGGTCGGTCTTCTGGGGCCAACGTCCTGACTTTC
cdr3_aa: CASSLGRSSGANVLTF
d_call: -
j_call: TRBJ2-6
clone_size: -
v_call: TRBV7-2

cdr3_nt: TGTGCCAGCAGCCTCCAGCGGGGGGGCCCAGAGACCCAGTACTTC
cdr3_aa: CASSLQRGGPETQYF
d_call: TRBD2
j_call: TRBJ2-5
clone_size: -
v_call: TRBV7-2

cdr3_nt: TGTGCCAGCTCAGGGGGGACTGGGGCCAACGTCCTGACTTTC
cdr3_aa: CASSGGTGANVLTF
d_call: -
j_call: TRBJ2-6
clone_size: -
v_call: TRBV18

cdr3_nt: TGCGCCAGCAGCCAAGACAGGGGAATCAATTCACCCCTCCACTTT
cdr3_aa: CASSQDRGINSPLHF
d_call: -
j_call: TRBJ1-6
clone_size: -
v_call: TRBV4-3

cdr3_nt: TGCGCCAGCAGCCGAGACAGGGGAACGAACACCGGGGAGCTGTTTTTT
cdr3_aa: CASSRDRGTNTGELFF
d_call: TRBD1
j_call: TRBJ2-2
clone_size: -
v_call: TRBV5-1

cdr3_nt: TGTGCCAGCAGCTCGCAGCGGGGGGGGAAGGATGAGCAGTTCTTC
cdr3_aa: CASSSQRGGKDEQFF
d_call: TRBD2
j_call: TRBJ2-1
clone_size: -
v_call: TRBV7-2

cdr3_nt: TGTGCCAGCAGTCCGCGACGGACACAGGACTATGGCTACACCTTC
cdr3_aa: CASSPRRTQDYGYTF
d_call: -
j_call: TRBJ1-2
clone_size: once
v_call: TRBV6-5

cdr3_nt: TGTGCCAGCAGCTTAGAACGGTTTAATGAAAAACTGTTTTTT
cdr3_aa: CASSLERFNEKLFF
d_call: -
j_call: TRBJ1-4
clone_size: -
v_call: TRBV7-2

cdr3_nt: TGTGCCAGCAGCAAACAGGGGGCCGACGGCAATCAGCCCCAGCATTTT
cdr3_aa: CASSKQGADGNQPQHF
d_call: TRBD1
j_call: TRBJ1-5
clone_size: -
v_call: TRBV9

cdr3_nt: TGTGCCAGCAGCCCGATGACAGGTTGGGGCTACACCTTC
cdr3_aa: CASSPMTGWGYTF
d_call: -
j_call: TRBJ1-2
clone_size: -
v_call: TRBV11-2

cdr3_nt: TGTGCCATCGGACGGGATCCTACCTACGAGCAGTACTTC
cdr3_aa: CAIGRDPTYEQYF
d_call: -
j_call: TRBJ2-7
clone_size: few
v_call: TRBV10-3

cdr3_nt: TGCGCCAGCAGCACGGACGGGAAGAACACTGAAGCTTTCTTT
cdr3_aa: CASSTDGKNTEAFF
d_call: -
j_call: TRBJ1-1
clone_size: -
v_call: TRBV5-1

cdr3_nt: TGCGCCAGCAGCTGGACAGGGGGCCATGAGACCCAGTACTTC
cdr3_aa: CASSWTGGHETQYF
d_call: TRBD1
j_call: TRBJ2-5
clone_size: -
v_call: TRBV5-1

cdr3_nt: TGCGCCAGCAGCCAATGGCCCAACAGGAGAAGCTCCTACGAGCAGTACTTC
cdr3_aa: CASSQWPNRRSSYEQYF
d_call: -
j_call: TRBJ2-7
clone_size: -
v_call: TRBV4-3

cdr3_nt: TGCAGTGCTACCAGCTACAATGAGCAGTTCTTC
cdr3_aa: CSATSYNEQFF
d_call: -
j_call: TRBJ2-1
clone_size: -
v_call: TRBV20-1

cdr3_nt: TGTGCCACCAGCAGAGACAAAGGGGGCAATCAGCCCCAGCATTTT
cdr3_aa: CATSRDKGGNQPQHF
d_call: -
j_call: TRBJ1-5
clone_size: -
v_call: TRBV15

cdr3_nt: TGTGCCAGTAGTTCGGACGGGGTGAGGCCCCAGCATTTT
cdr3_aa: CASSSDGVRPQHF
d_call: -
j_call: TRBJ1-5
clone_size: -
v_call: TRBV19

cdr3_nt: TGTGCCAGCAGCTCACAGGGGGCCGGGGCCAACGTCCTGACTTTC
cdr3_aa: CASSSQGAGANVLTF
d_call: TRBD1
j_call: TRBJ2-6
clone_size: once
v_call: TRBV11-1

cdr3_nt: TGTGCCAGCTACACCCCGAGGGCAGCGAACTATGGCTACACCTTC
cdr3_aa: CASYTPRAANYGYTF
d_call: -
j_call: TRBJ1-2
clone_size: -
v_call: TRBV11-2

cdr3_nt: TGTGCCAGCAGCTCCCACTTCCCAGGGGCAGCTTTCTTT
cdr3_aa: CASSSHFPGAAFF
d_call: -
j_call: TRBJ1-1
clone_size: -
v_call: TRBV7-3